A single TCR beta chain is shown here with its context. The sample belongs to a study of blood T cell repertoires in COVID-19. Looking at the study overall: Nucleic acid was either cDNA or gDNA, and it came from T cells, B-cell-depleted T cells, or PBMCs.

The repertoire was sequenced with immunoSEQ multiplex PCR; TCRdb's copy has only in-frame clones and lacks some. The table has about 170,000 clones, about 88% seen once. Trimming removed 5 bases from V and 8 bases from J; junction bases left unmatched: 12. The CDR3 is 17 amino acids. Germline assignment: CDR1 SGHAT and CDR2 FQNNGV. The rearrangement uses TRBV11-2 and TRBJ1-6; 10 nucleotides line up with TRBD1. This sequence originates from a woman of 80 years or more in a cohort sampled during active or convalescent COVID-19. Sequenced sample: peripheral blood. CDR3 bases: TGTGCCAGCAGCCACCGTTACGGACAGGGGGTACATTCACCCCTCCACTTT. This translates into CASSHRYGQGVHSPLHF. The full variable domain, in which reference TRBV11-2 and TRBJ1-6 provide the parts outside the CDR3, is EAGVAQSPRYKIIEKRQSVAFWCNPISGHATLYWYQQILGQGPKLLIQFQNNGVVDDSQLPKDRFSAERLKGVDSTLKIQPAKLEDSAVYLCASSHRYGQGVHSPLHFGNGTRLTVT.